This paragraph reports one TCR beta chain. What it binds is unknown. This entry belongs to a study of OX40 agonist ivuxolimab in advanced cancers. Overall study context: Patients took ivuxolimab, an agonistic anti-OX40 (CD134) antibody.

Assay used: immunoSEQ multiplex PCR; TCRdb lists only in-frame clones, some missing. The table records around 76,000 clones, more than 85% of them present only once. There are 11 residues in the CDR3. V was shortened by 7 bases and J by 14 bases, with 14 bases between the two germline ends. CDR1 MNHNS and CDR2 SASEGT come from the germline V gene. Broader study findings: The work left the antigen specificity of expanded peripheral T cells undetermined.

This clonotype was obtained from an adult with an advanced solid tumor such as melanoma, head and neck, liver or kidney cancer. Sequencing was performed on CD4+ or CD8+ T cells sorted from blood, taken in a trial of the OX40 agonist ivuxolimab. This chain links TRBV6-1 with TRBJ2-2; a possible D gene is TRBD2 (6 bases). The chain's CDR3 is CASTMAEGLFF. The CDR3 DNA is TGTGCCAGCACCATGGCGGAGGGACTGTTTTTT.